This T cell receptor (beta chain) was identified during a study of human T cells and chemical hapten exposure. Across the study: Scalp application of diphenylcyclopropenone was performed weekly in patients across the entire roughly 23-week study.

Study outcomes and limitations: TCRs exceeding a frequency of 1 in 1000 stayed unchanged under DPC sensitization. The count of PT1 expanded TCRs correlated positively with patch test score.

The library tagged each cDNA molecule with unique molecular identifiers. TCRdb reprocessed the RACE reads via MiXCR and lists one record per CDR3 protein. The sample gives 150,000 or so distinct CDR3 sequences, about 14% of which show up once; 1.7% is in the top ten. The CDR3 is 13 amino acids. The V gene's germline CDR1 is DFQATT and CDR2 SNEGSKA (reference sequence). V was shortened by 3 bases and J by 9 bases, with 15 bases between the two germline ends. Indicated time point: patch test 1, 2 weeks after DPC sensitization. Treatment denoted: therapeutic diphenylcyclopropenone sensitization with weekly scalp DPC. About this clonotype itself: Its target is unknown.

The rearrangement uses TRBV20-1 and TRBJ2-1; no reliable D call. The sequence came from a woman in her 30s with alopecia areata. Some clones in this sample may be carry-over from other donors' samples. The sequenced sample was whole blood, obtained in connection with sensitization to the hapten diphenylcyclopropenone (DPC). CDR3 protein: CSASLAMGGEQFF. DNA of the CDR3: TGCAGTGCTAGCCTCGCTATGGGTGGTGAGCAGTTCTTC.